One and the same sample provided the 14 T cell receptor beta chains below, sequenced in a study of T-cell memory formation after mild COVID-19 (TCRdb year 2021). The library was generated by 5' RACE. Sequencing was performed on an Illumina NovaSeq 6000. Clones were called with MiXCR by TCRdb after fastp trimmed the public reads at Q25, and only in-frame beta chains were retained. Rows are combined by CDR3 protein, so each entry shows the most common genes and DNA. This sample holds 120,000 to 150,000 distinct CDR3 sequences; 13% to 15% were observed only once. The ten largest account for approximately 30% of the sample. Sequenced sample: PBMCs or a T cell subset sorted from them (not recorded which). The receptors derive from an adult woman who had mild COVID-19 (a few samples of this study predate the infection). The sample titles of this study are shuffled in the database, so cell type and time point are left out; the donor was told from shared clones.

As regards this clonotype: One end of the junction fails to match germline, which may point to a read error. The rearrangement links TRBV14 to TRBJ2-1; D might be TRBD1 or TRBD2, each matching 6 bases. Germline V CDR1 and CDR2: SGHDN, FVKESK. CDR3 size: 15 residues. CDR3 sequence: CASNQPAGGQNEQFF. The CDR3 coding sequence is TGTGCCAGCAACCAACCGGCCGGGGGCCAAAATGAGCAGTTCTTC. The full variable domain, rest sourced from reference TRBV14 and TRBJ2-1, is EAGVTQFPSHSVIEKGQTVTLRCDPISGHDNLYWYRRVMGKEIKFLLHFVKESKQDESGMPNNRFLAERTGGTYSTLKVQPAELEDSGVYFCASNQPAGGQNEQFFGPGTRLTVL.

This chain connects TRBV19 to TRBJ2-2; D remains unclear. CDR3 length equals 13 residues. Germline values: CDR1 LNHDA, CDR2 SQIVND (reference sequence). Trimming removed 8 bases from V and 2 bases from J, with 9 bases in between. CDR3 sequence: CASRVENTGELFF. For the CDR3, the DNA is TGTGCCAGTCGAGTAGAAAACACCGGGGAGCTGTTTTTT.

This chain joins TRBV6-1 and TRBJ2-3, with TRBD2 identical over 10 bases. V lost 2 bases and J lost 4; bases outside the gene matches: 3. Germline CDR1 MNHNS, CDR2 SASEGT. This CDR3 spans 15 amino acids. The CDR3 is CASSETSGAPDTQYF. CDR3 DNA sequence: TGTGCCAGCAGTGAAACTAGCGGGGCCCCAGATACGCAGTATTTT.

This rearrangement joins TRBV9 to TRBJ1-2; no clear D. The CDR3 extends over 17 amino acids. Trimming took off 1 base at V and 6 bases at J, with 22 bases between the two ends. Germline V gives CDR1 SGDLS, CDR2 YYNGEE. CDR3 sequence (DNA): TGTGCCAGCAGCGTAAATACCCCCCTTTCCGGCCACCATGGCTACACCTTC. Encoded protein: CASSVNTPLSGHHGYTF.

This sequence joins TRBV5-6 and TRBJ1-1; tentatively, D is TRBD1 (5 bases). V was shortened by 0 bases and J by 5 bases, with 14 bases between the two germline ends. This CDR3 has 15 amino acids. The V gene's germline CDR1 is SGHDT and CDR2 YYEEEE. DNA of the CDR3: TGTGCCAGCAGCTTGGTAAGGCGAGGGGTGACTGAAGCTTTCTTT. Translated: CASSLVRRGVTEAFF.

The CDR3 nucleotides are TGTGCTAGTGGTTTAGGGCGGGAGAAGAGTGCCCCTAACTACGAGCAGTACTTC. It codes for CASGLGREKSAPNYEQYF. The rearrangement links TRBV12-5 to TRBJ2-7, with 7 bases that match TRBD2. V shed 3 bases, J shed 3 bases, and the junction held 17 bases outside the gene matches. The CDR3 has 18 amino acids. Germline lookup yields CDR1 LGHNT and CDR2 FRNRAP.

The chain joins TRBV12-3 or TRBV12-4 to TRBJ1-2; 11 bases line up with TRBD1. This CDR3 is 18 amino acids long. Trimming at V came to 1 base and at J to 2 bases, leaving 9 bases not matched to a gene. The CDR3, as DNA: TGTGCCAGCAGTTTAGGTCCTGGACAGGGGGCCCCAAACTATGGCTACACCTTC. The encoded protein is CASSLGPGQGAPNYGYTF.

The CDR3 DNA sequence: TGCGCCAGCAGAGATTTGGCCAAAAACATTCAGTACTTC. Encoded protein: CASRDLAKNIQYF. This chain connects TRBV4-1 to TRBJ2-4; D is undetermined. Between the trimmed V and J ends, which lost 6 bases and 1 base, there was a span of 7 bases. CDR3 length equals 13 residues. Germline lookup yields CDR1 MGHRA and CDR2 YSYEKL.

The genes are TRBV7-7 and TRBJ2-5, with D maybe TRBD1 (6 bases). The CDR3 runs to 13 residues. V lost 2 bases, J lost 5 bases, and 9 bases lay in between. Germline lookup yields CDR1 SSHAT and CDR2 FNYEAQ (reference sequence). The chain's CDR3 is CASSLQGRETQYF. The CDR3 DNA is TGTGCCAGCAGCTTACAGGGGCGCGAGACCCAGTACTTC.

The chain has TRBV5-5 and TRBJ2-1, with D possibly TRBD2 on 6 matching bases. V was shortened by 4 bases and J by 6 bases, with 14 bases between the two germline ends. There are 14 residues in the CDR3. In germline, CDR1 is SGHKS, CDR2 YYEKEE (reference sequence). This CDR3 is CASSRGLGFNEQFF. As DNA, the CDR3 is TGTGCCAGCAGCCGGGGGTTGGGGTTCAATGAGCAGTTCTTC.

This clonotype was detected ten times or more. CDR3 in DNA: TGTGCCAGCAGCCAAGTTACAGGCAGTAACTACGAGCAGTACTTC. It codes for CASSQVTGSNYEQYF. This sequence joins TRBV5-4 and TRBJ2-7, with a tentative D call TRBD1 (5 bases). Trimming shortened V by 4 bases and J by 3 bases, and 17 bases separated the two germline ends. Looked up from germline, CDR1 is SGHNT and CDR2 is YYREEE (reference sequence). The CDR3 extends over 15 amino acids.

This clonotype has at least ten counts. The chain couples TRBV12-3 or TRBV12-4 to TRBJ2-3, with no clear D. The CDR3 sequence is 15 residues long. With 7 bases removed from V and 2 bases from J, the gap between germline ends came to 16 bases. The CDR3: CASTDPFGFTDTQYF. For the CDR3, the DNA is TGTGCCAGCACCGATCCGTTCGGGTTCACAGATACGCAGTATTTT.

The J gene is TRBJ2-7, the V gene TRBV20-1; 11 nucleotides match TRBD2. CDR1 is DFQATT, CDR2 SNEGSKA, per germline (reference sequence). This CDR3 is built from 18 residues. The ends lost 5 bases at V and 3 bases at J; junction bases unmatched: 18. CDR3 DNA: TGCAGTGCTGGAACTAGCGGGAGTGAAGTTGCCACACACTACGAGCAGTACTTC. Its translation: CSAGTSGSEVATHYEQYF.

This clonotype was observed a handful of times. The chain links TRBV9 to TRBJ2-3; D is perhaps TRBD1 (5 bases). There are 15 residues in the CDR3. The germline V gene encodes CDR1 SGDLS and CDR2 YYNGEE. Trimming took 0 bases from V and 0 from J, leaving 8 bases between them. The CDR3 sequence is CASSVDRGSTDTQYF. The CDR3 DNA sequence: TGTGCCAGCAGCGTAGATAGGGGAAGCACAGATACGCAGTATTTT. Supplemented by reference TRBV9 and TRBJ2-3, the full variable domain reads DSGVTQTPKHLITATGQRVTLRCSPRSGDLSVYWYQQSLDQGLQFLIQYYNGEERAKGNILERFSAQQFPDLHSELNLSSLELGDSALYFCASSVDRGSTDTQYFGPGTRLTVL.